The clone carrying this T cell receptor beta chain was observed many times. Its matching antigen is unknown. It was RNA transcripts that yielded the amplified TCR beta CDR3 regions. First-round RT-PCR of the TCR CDR3 relied on the HTBI primer set. MiXCR, run by TCRdb on the multiplex PCR reads, gives a single entry per CDR3 protein. The table shows fewer than 250,000 distinct CDR3 sequences, with over 15% occurring only once. These patients, aged 18 to 65, had recently diagnosed hyperthyroidism lasting under 2 months. This sample was taken from a study of T cells in Graves' hyperthyroidism and ophthalmopathy. Whole-study findings and limits: Ophthalmopathy, as predicted by the model, came a median 6.5 months after the prediction.

This CDR3 has 14 amino acids. Trimming removed 0 bases at V and 5 bases at J, with 13 bases between. Germline CDR1 SQVTM, CDR2 ANQGSEA. The chain links TRBV29-1 to TRBJ2-5, with unresolved D. The TCR originated in a man aged 50 to 60 with Graves' hyperthyroidism. Input material: blood. In nucleotides, the CDR3 is TGCAGCGTTGAAGATATTGCGGTGTATGAGACCCAGTACTTC. This gives the protein CSVEDIAVYETQYF.